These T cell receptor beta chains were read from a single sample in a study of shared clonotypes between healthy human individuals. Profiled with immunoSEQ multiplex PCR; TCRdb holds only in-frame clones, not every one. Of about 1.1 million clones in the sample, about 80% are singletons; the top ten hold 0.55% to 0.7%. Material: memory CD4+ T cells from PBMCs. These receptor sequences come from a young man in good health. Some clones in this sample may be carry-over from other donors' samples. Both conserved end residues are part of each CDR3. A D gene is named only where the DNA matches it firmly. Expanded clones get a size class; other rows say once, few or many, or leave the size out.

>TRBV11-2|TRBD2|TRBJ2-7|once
TGTGCCAGCAGCTTAGTCCCTAGCGGGACCTACGAGCAGTACTTC
CASSLVPSGTYEQYF
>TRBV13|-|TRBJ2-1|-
TGTGCCAGCAGCCCCGCAGGCACCCACAATGAGCAGTTCTTC
CASSPAGTHNEQFF
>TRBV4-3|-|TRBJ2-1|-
TGCGCCAGCAGCCAAGCGATACGGGGTGAGCAGTTCTTC
CASSQAIRGEQFF
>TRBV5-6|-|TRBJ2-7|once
TGTGCCAGCAGCGCGAACGGGGGGCCGATTCAAGAGCAGTACTTC
CASSANGGPIQEQYF
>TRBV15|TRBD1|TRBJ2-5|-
TGTGCCACCAGCCCGGACAGGGGGCGAGAGACCCAGTACTTC
CATSPDRGRETQYF
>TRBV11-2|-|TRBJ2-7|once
TGTGCCAGCAGCTTAGCAGGGAGCGAGCAGTACTTC
CASSLAGSEQYF
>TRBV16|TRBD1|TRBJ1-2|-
TGTGCCAGCAGCCAATGGGGACAGGGAGACTATGGCTACACCTTC
CASSQWGQGDYGYTF
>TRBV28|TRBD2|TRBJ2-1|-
TGTGCCAGCAGCTCTGGAGGACTAGCGGCTGAGCAGTTCTTC
CASSSGGLAAEQFF
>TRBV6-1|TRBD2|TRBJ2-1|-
TGTGCCAGCAGTGCCCGTAGCGGGAGGGACCACTACAATGAGCAGTTCTTC
CASSARSGRDHYNEQFF
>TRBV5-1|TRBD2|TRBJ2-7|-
TGCGCCAGCAGCTTGGAGACTAGCGGGAGTTACGAGCAGTACTTC
CASSLETSGSYEQYF
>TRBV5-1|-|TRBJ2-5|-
TGCGCCAGCAGCTTGACCGGGGGAGAGACCCAGTACTTC
CASSLTGGETQYF
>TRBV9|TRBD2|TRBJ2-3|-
TGTGCCAGCAGCTTCGGGACTAGCGGGAGAACAGATACGCAGTATTTT
CASSFGTSGRTDTQYF
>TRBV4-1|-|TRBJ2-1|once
TGCGCCAGCAGCCAAGCCGGGAGTCGGAATGAGCAGTTCTTC
CASSQAGSRNEQFF
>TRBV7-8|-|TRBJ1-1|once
TGTGCCAGCAGCTTAGCGATCACGCGGACTGAAGCTTTCTTT
CASSLAITRTEAFF